Presented here are 12 T cell receptor beta chains from one specimen sequenced in a study of STAT3 mutations in large granular lymphocyte leukemia (dated by TCRdb to the late 2010s). Results and caveats for the whole study, not just this receptor: At least one immunodominant TCRbeta clonotype was present in every T-LGLL patient, and multiple immunodominant subclonotypes appeared in about half of the T-LGLL patients.

No antigen has been identified for these receptors. The method was the immunoSEQ multiplex PCR assay. As stored in TCRdb, this immuneACCESS dataset retains in-frame rearrangements with V and J assigned. A fraction of the clones does not appear; measured against another copy, unresolved V genes explain less than half of the discrepancy, and the remainder lacks a known reason. A total of about 42,000 clones appear in this sample, roughly 81% of them only once. Less than 0.55% of the sample rests with the top ten. Sequencing was performed on PBMCs. The receptors were sampled from a human donor with T large granular lymphocyte leukemia. Some clones in this sample may be carry-over from other donors' samples.

This clone showed up just once. The rearrangement joins TRBV20-1 to TRBJ2-1; D ambiguous. Trimming took off 0 bases at V and 9 bases at J, with 6 bases between the two ends. This CDR3 region has 11 residues. Germline assignment: CDR1 DFQATT and CDR2 SNEGSKA (reference sequence). The CDR3 nucleotides read TGCAGTGCTAGAGAAAGGTCTGAGCAGTTCTTC. Translated, it gives CSARERSEQFF.

The rearrangement joins TRBV4-2 to TRBJ2-1; 8 bases are a match to TRBD1. Germline CDR1 and CDR2: LGHNA and YNFKEQ. V gave up 3 bases and J gave up 7 bases; unmatched junction bases: 2. This CDR3 spans 13 amino acids. The CDR3 nucleotides are TGTGCCAGCAGCCACGGGGACAGGAATGAGCAGTTCTTC. It encodes CASSHGDRNEQFF.

This clone showed up just once. This chain connects TRBV5-6 to TRBJ2-1; no clear D gene. The CDR3 has 13 residues. Trimming took off 0 bases at V and 8 bases at J, with 9 bases between the two ends. Germline CDR1 reads SGHDT; CDR2 reads YYEEEE. This CDR3 is CASSLVAVDEQFF. The CDR3 nucleotides read TGTGCCAGCAGCTTGGTGGCAGTGGATGAGCAGTTCTTC.

The chain uses TRBV30 and TRBJ2-4; 7 bases fit TRBD2. CDR3 length: 12 amino acids. Germline lookup yields CDR1 GTSNPN and CDR2 SVGIG (reference sequence). The CDR3 region is CSGSPGEGIQYF. Written as DNA, the CDR3 is TGTAGCGGCAGCCCTGGGGAGGGCATTCAGTACTTC.

The rearrangement links TRBV6-6 to TRBJ1-1, with D tentatively TRBD1 (6 bases). Germline CDR1 reads MNHNY; CDR2 reads SVGAGI (reference sequence). V was pared by 0 bases and J by 5 bases, with 13 bases between. The CDR3 sequence is 15 residues long. The CDR3 bases are TGTGCCAGCAGTTACTCGTCCAACAGGGCTACTGAAGCTTTCTTT. Protein product: CASSYSSNRATEAFF.

The V gene is TRBV6-1, the J gene TRBJ2-5, with TRBD2 identical over 12 bases. Germline lookup yields CDR1 MNHNS and CDR2 SASEGT. The CDR3 is 17 amino acids. J was trimmed by 1 base and V by 2 bases; bases with no gene match: 5. The CDR3 sequence is CASSETGLAGLQETQYF. DNA of the CDR3: TGTGCCAGCAGTGAAACCGGACTAGCGGGGCTCCAAGAGACCCAGTACTTC.

This chain joins TRBV7-9 and TRBJ2-5, with TRBD2 identical over 7 bases. CDR1 and CDR2 (germline): SEHNR, FQNEAQ (reference sequence). V was pared by 1 base and J by 1 base, with 6 bases of the junction left unmatched. There are 16 residues in the CDR3. CDR3 region: CASSLGGAGRQETQYF. The CDR3, as DNA: TGTGCCAGCAGCTTAGGGGGAGCGGGGCGCCAAGAGACCCAGTACTTC.

The V and J genes are TRBV4-1 and TRBJ1-3; D is ambiguous. Germline values: CDR1 MGHRA, CDR2 YSYEKL. V was trimmed by 0 bases and J by 0 bases, leaving 6 bases between them. The CDR3 totals 15 residues. The CDR3 nucleotides read TGCGCCAGCAGCCAAGATACAGCCTCTGGAAACACCATATATTTT. Translating it yields CASSQDTASGNTIYF.

The rearrangement uses TRBV28 and TRBJ2-1, with D unclear. The V end was cut by 4 bases, the J end by 2 bases, with 9 bases between. There are 14 residues in the CDR3. The germline gives CDR1 MDHEN, CDR2 SYDVKM. The CDR3 bases are TGTGCCAGCAGTTCGGCTAGTACCTACAATGAGCAGTTCTTC. Residues: CASSSASTYNEQFF.

The chain uses TRBV6-5 and TRBJ2-7; no clear D gene. From germline, CDR1 is MNHEY and CDR2 SVGAGI. V was trimmed by 6 bases and J by 0 bases, leaving 15 bases between them. The CDR3 has 15 amino acids. In DNA, the CDR3 is TGTGCCAGCAGCTCCAACCAGGCCCTCTCCTACGAGCAGTACTTC. Encoded protein: CASSSNQALSYEQYF.

The rearrangement uses TRBV30 and TRBJ2-3; 8 bases fit TRBD2. Germline CDR1 reads GTSNPN; CDR2 reads SVGIG (reference sequence). The J segment lost 4 bases and the V segment lost 4 bases, leaving 7 bases of the junction unmatched. CDR3 length equals 14 residues. The CDR3 DNA reads as TGTGCCTGGACTACGGGGGGGTCCCCAGATACGCAGTATTTT. It is translated as CAWTTGGSPDTQYF. The full variable domain, its missing parts supplied by reference TRBV30 and TRBJ2-3, is SQTIHQWPATLVQPVGSPLSLECTVEGTSNPNLYWYRQAAGRGLQLLFYSVGIGQISSEVPQNLSASRPQDRQFILSSKKLLLSDSGFYLCAWTTGGSPDTQYFGPGTRLTVL.

This clone was found once. This sequence joins TRBV6-5 and TRBJ2-2; D unresolved. This CDR3 comprises 16 residues. Germline V gene lookup returns CDR1 MNHEY and CDR2 SVGAGI. V lost 0 bases and J lost 4, with 12 bases in between. CDR3 protein: CASSYSHNPGTGELFF. CDR3 nucleotide sequence: TGTGCCAGCAGTTACTCGCACAACCCGGGCACCGGGGAGCTGTTTTTT.